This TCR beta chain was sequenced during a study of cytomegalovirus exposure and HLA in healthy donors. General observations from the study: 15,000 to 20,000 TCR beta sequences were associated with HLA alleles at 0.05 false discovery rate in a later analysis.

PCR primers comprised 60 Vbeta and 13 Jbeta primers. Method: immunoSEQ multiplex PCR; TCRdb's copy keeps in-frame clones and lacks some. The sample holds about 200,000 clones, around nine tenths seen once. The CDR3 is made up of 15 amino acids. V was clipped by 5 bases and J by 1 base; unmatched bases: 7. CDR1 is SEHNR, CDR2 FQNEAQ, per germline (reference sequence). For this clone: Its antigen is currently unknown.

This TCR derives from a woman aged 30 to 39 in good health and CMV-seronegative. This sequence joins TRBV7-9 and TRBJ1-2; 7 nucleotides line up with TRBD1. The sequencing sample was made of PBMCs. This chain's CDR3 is CASSEGQTNNYGYTF. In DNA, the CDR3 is TGTGCCAGCAGCGAGGGACAGACGAATAACTATGGCTACACCTTC.